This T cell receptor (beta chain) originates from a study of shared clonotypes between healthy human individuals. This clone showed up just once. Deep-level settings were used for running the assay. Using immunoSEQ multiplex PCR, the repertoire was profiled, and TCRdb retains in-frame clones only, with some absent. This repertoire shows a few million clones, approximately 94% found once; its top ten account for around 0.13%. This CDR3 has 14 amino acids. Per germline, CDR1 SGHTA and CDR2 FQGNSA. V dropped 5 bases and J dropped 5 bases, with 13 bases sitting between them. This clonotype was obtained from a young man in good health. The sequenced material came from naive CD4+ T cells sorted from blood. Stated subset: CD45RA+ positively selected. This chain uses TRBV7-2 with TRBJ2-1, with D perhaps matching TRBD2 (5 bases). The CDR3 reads CASSPRLANNEQFF. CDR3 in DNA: TGTGCCAGCAGCCCACGGCTAGCCAACAATGAGCAGTTCTTC.